Each of the 16 T cell receptor beta chains below was sequenced from the same sample in a study of T cell responses to AZD1222 COVID-19 vaccine. TCRdb's copy holds only in-frame clones and misses some; the assay was immunoSEQ multiplex PCR. The sample includes approximately 210,000 clones, 80% to 95% of them seen just once. Specimen: peripheral blood, collected 28 days after the second AZD1222 dose. These receptors all come from an adult who received the AZD1222 COVID-19 vaccine.

The chain couples TRBV7-2 to TRBJ2-1; D may be TRBD2 (6 bases). Germline V gene lookup returns CDR1 SGHTA and CDR2 FQGNSA. The CDR3 runs 14 residues. Trimming took off 2 bases at V and 8 bases at J, with 13 bases between the two ends. In nucleotides, the CDR3 is TGTGCCAGCAGCTTACCCGGGACTTATGATGAGCAGTTCTTC. This sequence encodes CASSLPGTYDEQFF.

The chain is built from TRBV24-1 and TRBJ2-1; D gene unclear. This CDR3 is built from 14 residues. Between the trimmed V and J ends, which lost 4 bases and 10 bases, there was a span of 16 bases. Germline lookup yields CDR1 KGHDR and CDR2 SFDVKD. CDR3 loop: CATSDQSQAWEQFF. The CDR3 DNA is TGTGCCACCAGTGACCAATCCCAAGCCTGGGAGCAGTTCTTC.

The chain combines TRBV5-1 with TRBJ1-5; TRBD1 agrees at 8 bases. The CDR3 is made up of 13 amino acids. Trimming removed 4 bases from V and 9 bases from J; junction bases left unmatched: 6. Germline V gives CDR1 SGHRS, CDR2 YFSETQ. The CDR3 protein is CASSRDRGGPQHF. CDR3 coding DNA: TGCGCCAGCAGCCGAGACAGGGGTGGGCCCCAGCATTTT.

On this clone itself: Other DNA sequences in this specimen translate into the identical CDR3. The gene calls are TRBV29-1 and TRBJ1-1; D gene unclear. CDR3 size: 10 residues. Between the trimmed V and J ends, which lost 7 bases and 0 bases, there was a span of 3 bases. Germline CDR1 reads SQVTM; CDR2 reads ANQGSEA. The CDR3 nucleotides are TGCAGCGCTATGAACACTGAAGCTTTCTTT. It yields the protein CSAMNTEAFF.

DNA for the CDR3: TGTGCCAGCAGCTCCAGGGGGGCTAAAACCTACGAGCAGTACTTC. It is translated as CASSSRGAKTYEQYF. This chain joins TRBV7-8 and TRBJ2-7; a possible D gene is TRBD1 (7 bases). The CDR3 has 15 residues. Trimming pared 4 bases from V and 2 bases from J, leaving 15 bases between. Germline V CDR1 and CDR2: SGHVS, FQNEAQ. The full variable domain, with the rest looked up from reference TRBV7-8 and TRBJ2-7, is GAGVSQSPRYKVAKRGQDVALRCDPISGHVSLFWYQQALGQGPEFLTYFQNEAQLDKSGLPSDRFFAERPEGSVSTLKIQRTQQEDSAVYLCASSSRGAKTYEQYFGPGTRLTVT.

The chain employs TRBV5-4 and TRBJ2-7; D might be TRBD2 (5 bases). The CDR3 spans 15 residues. Germline V CDR1 and CDR2: SGHNT, YYREEE (reference sequence). Trimming stripped 4 bases from V and 0 bases from J, with 14 bases between. The DNA for the CDR3 is TGTGCCAGCAGCCCTAGCCAGCAGTACTCCTACGAGCAGTACTTC. Protein product: CASSPSQQYSYEQYF.

The genes are TRBV11-2 and TRBJ2-5; D uncertain. The V gene's germline CDR1 is SGHAT and CDR2 FQNNGV. The CDR3 spans 12 residues. Trimming cost V 4 bases and J 10 bases, with 13 bases left between them. CDR3 sequence (DNA): TGTGCCAGCAGCTCAACCCTCTTAGTCCAGTACTTC. Amino acid sequence: CASSSTLLVQYF. The complete variable domain, with remaining parts taken from reference TRBV11-2 and TRBJ2-5, reads EAGVAQSPRYKIIEKRQSVAFWCNPISGHATLYWYQQILGQGPKLLIQFQNNGVVDDSQLPKDRFSAERLKGVDSTLKIQPAKLEDSAVYLCASSSTLLVQYFGPGTRLLVL.

This clone was seen a single time. The CDR3 reads CASSTGPTNTEAFF. The CDR3 DNA reads TGTGCCAGTAGTACGGGACCGACGAACACTGAAGCTTTCTTT. This sequence joins TRBV19 and TRBJ1-1, with D possibly being TRBD1 (5 bases). Germline CDR1 and CDR2: LNHDA and SQIVND (reference sequence). The CDR3 extends over 14 amino acids. With 4 bases removed from V and 1 base from J, the gap between germline ends came to 10 bases.

The chain uses TRBV5-4 and TRBJ1-1, with D possibly TRBD1 on 6 matching bases. The CDR3 is 15 residues long. The V gene lost 4 bases and the J gene lost 5 bases, with 18 bases spanning the gap. Germline CDR1 and CDR2: SGHNT and YYREEE (reference sequence). CDR3 protein: CASSPATGRGTEAFF. The DNA of the CDR3 is TGTGCCAGCAGCCCTGCAACAGGGCGAGGGACTGAAGCTTTCTTT.

This chain uses TRBV30 with TRBJ2-1; 7 bases fit TRBD2. Germline trimming cut 5 bases from V and 0 bases from J; bases unmatched to any gene: 7. This CDR3 has 15 residues. Germline V gene sequence: CDR1 GTSNPN, CDR2 SVGIG (reference sequence). CDR3 in DNA: TGTGCCTGGGGGGGGAGGGAGCTCTCCTACAATGAGCAGTTCTTC. Protein: CAWGGRELSYNEQFF.

The gene calls are TRBV9 and TRBJ2-3, with a weak D call TRBD2 (5 bases). Trimming shortened V by 0 bases and J by 4 bases, and 12 bases separated the two germline ends. Germline V gene data show CDR1 as SGDLS and CDR2 as YYNGEE. CDR3 length: 15 residues. The DNA of the CDR3 is TGTGCCAGCAGCGTAGGCGGTAGCGCGGCAGATACGCAGTATTTT. Translated: CASSVGGSAADTQYF. The variable domain in full, completed from reference TRBV9 and TRBJ2-3, reads DSGVTQTPKHLITATGQRVTLRCSPRSGDLSVYWYQQSLDQGLQFLIQYYNGEERAKGNILERFSAQQFPDLHSELNLSSLELGDSALYFCASSVGGSAADTQYFGPGTRLTVL.

The chain recombines TRBV28 with TRBJ1-1; 12 bases agree with TRBD1. J lost 10 bases, V lost 8 bases, and 2 bases had no gene match. This CDR3 is built from 11 residues. The germline CDR1 and CDR2 sequences are MDHEN and SYDVKM. CDR3 protein: CASGDRGLAFF. CDR3 sequence (DNA): TGTGCCAGCGGGGACAGGGGGCTAGCTTTCTTT.

The rearrangement joins TRBV7-8 to TRBJ2-1, with 9 bases lining up with TRBD2. The germline gives CDR1 SGHVS, CDR2 FQNEAQ. The CDR3 consists of 18 residues. V lost 10 bases and J lost 0; bases outside the gene matches: 16. This chain's CDR3 is CATSVGLAPGGSYNEQFF. In nucleotides, the CDR3 is TGTGCCACCTCGGTGGGACTAGCCCCGGGCGGCTCCTACAATGAGCAGTTCTTC.

The chain recombines TRBV24-1 with TRBJ2-1; TRBD1 aligns across 7 bases. CDR1 and CDR2 from the germline V gene are KGHDR and SFDVKD. This CDR3 is built from 18 residues. V dropped 2 bases and J dropped 0; count of bases not matched to a gene: 9. CDR3 coding DNA: TGTGCCACCAGTGATTCCGGGTCTCCAGGGGGCTCCTACAATGAGCAGTTCTTC. It yields the protein CATSDSGSPGGSYNEQFF.

The rearrangement joins TRBV20-1 to TRBJ1-1; no firm D call. This CDR3 has 11 amino acids. V lost 4 bases and J lost 4, with 7 bases in between. The germline V gene has CDR1 DFQATT and CDR2 SNEGSKA (reference sequence). This CDR3 reads CSATRPTEAFF. CDR3 bases: TGCAGTGCTACCCGGCCCACTGAAGCTTTCTTT.

The count of this clone is one. V and J are TRBV18 and TRBJ1-4, with unresolved D. The germline V gene has CDR1 KGHSH and CDR2 LQKENI. V gave up 2 bases and J gave up 8 bases, with 6 bases separating them. This CDR3 has 12 residues. The CDR3 nucleotides are TGTGCCAGCTCACCAAATTCCGAAAAACTGTTTTTT. This encodes CASSPNSEKLFF.